This TCR beta chain comes out of a study of monozygotic twins with inflammatory bowel disease. Study-level results: Immunosuppressive treatments were not uniform, and this may have added variability to patient repertoires.

On this clonotype itself: Its antigen is not identified.

Whole blood supplied total RNA, and T cells were not sorted. Molecular identifiers with 6-nucleotide sample barcodes were added during cDNA synthesis via template switching. The study subjected TCRalpha and TCRbeta cDNA to two nested PCRs of approximately 16 and 10 cycles. For each CDR3 protein, TCRdb gives one entry from its re-call of the 5' RACE reads, without DNA. The sample table includes 150,000 to 200,000 distinct CDR3 sequences. Germline loops: CDR1 DFQATT, CDR2 SNEGSKA (reference sequence). The CDR3 has 14 residues. This receptor was taken from a human donor with ulcerative colitis or Crohn's disease, or a healthy co-twin of an affected twin (not recorded which). V is TRBV20-1 and J is TRBJ1-6; lacking DNA, the TRBD1 call made by TCRdb goes unchecked. Sequences were obtained from blood. The CDR3 loop is CRARGGVGDSPLHF.